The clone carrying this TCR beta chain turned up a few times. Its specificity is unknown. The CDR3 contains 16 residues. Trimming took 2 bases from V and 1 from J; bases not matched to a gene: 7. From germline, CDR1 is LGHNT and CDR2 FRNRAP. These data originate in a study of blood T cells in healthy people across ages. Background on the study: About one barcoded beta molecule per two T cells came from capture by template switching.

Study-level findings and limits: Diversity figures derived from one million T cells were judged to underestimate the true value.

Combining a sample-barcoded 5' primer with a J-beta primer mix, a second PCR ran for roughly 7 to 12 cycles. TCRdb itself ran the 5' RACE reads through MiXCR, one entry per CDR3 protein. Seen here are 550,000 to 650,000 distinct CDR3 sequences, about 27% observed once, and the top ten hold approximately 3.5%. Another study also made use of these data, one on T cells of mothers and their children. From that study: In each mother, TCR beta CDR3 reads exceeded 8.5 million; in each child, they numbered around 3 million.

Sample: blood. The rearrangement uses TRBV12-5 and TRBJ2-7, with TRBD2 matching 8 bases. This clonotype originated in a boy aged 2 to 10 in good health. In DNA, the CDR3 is TGTGCTAGTGGTTTGATGGGAGCGGGAGTTTCCTACGAGCAGTACTTC. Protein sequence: CASGLMGAGVSYEQYF.